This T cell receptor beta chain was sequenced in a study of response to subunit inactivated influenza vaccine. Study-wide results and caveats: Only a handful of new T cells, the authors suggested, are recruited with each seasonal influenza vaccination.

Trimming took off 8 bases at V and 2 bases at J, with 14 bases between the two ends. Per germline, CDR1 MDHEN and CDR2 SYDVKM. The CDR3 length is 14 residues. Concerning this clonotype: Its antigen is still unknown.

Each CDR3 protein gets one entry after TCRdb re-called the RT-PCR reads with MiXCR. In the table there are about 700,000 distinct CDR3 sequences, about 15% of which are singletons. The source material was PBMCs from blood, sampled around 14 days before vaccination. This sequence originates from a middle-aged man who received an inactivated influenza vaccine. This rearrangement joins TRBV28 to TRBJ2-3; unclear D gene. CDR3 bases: TGTGCCAGCTTATCCTACCTGTTCACAGATACGCAGTATTTT. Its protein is CASLSYLFTDTQYF.